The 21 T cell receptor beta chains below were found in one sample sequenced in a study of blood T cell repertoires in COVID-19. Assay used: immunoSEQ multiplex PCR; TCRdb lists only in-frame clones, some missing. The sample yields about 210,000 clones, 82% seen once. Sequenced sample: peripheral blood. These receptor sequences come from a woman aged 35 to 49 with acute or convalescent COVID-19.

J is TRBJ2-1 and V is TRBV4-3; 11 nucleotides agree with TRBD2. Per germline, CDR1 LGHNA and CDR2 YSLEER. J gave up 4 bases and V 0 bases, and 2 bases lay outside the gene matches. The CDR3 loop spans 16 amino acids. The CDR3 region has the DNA TGCGCCAGCAGCCAAGAGGGACTAGCGGTTTACAATGAGCAGTTCTTC. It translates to CASSQEGLAVYNEQFF.

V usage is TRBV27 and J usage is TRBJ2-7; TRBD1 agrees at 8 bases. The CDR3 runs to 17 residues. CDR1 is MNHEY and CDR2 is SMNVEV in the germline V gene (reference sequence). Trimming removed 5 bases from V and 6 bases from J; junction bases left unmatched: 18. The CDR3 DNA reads TGTGCCAGCAGTCCTAAACTGCAGCAGGGGGCGCCCCTCGAGCAGTACTTC. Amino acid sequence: CASSPKLQQGAPLEQYF.

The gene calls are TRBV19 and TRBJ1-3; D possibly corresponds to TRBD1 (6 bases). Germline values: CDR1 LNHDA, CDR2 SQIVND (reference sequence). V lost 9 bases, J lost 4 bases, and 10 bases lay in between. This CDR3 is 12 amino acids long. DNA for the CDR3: TGTGCCAGCGGACAGTCCGGAAACACCATATATTTT. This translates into CASGQSGNTIYF.

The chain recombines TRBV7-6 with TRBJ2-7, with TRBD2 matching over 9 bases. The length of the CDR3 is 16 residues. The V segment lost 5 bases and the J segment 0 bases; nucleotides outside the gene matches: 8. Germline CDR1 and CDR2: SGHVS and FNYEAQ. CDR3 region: CASSTRTSASSYEQYF. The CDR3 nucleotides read TGTGCCAGCAGCACCCGGACTAGCGCGAGCTCCTACGAGCAGTACTTC.

The DNA for the CDR3 is TGTGCCAGTAGTATGGGGACAGGGGGCCAAGAGACCCAGTACTTC. Protein sequence: CASSMGTGGQETQYF. This chain links TRBV19 with TRBJ2-5; 11 nucleotides align to TRBD1. Germline V CDR1 and CDR2: LNHDA, SQIVND (reference sequence). The CDR3 loop spans 15 amino acids. V lost 3 bases and J lost 1; bases outside the gene matches: 1.

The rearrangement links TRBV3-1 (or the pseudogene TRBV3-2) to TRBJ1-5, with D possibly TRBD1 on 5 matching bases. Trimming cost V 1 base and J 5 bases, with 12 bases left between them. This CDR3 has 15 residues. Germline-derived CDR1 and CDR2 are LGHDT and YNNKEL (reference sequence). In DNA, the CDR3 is TGTGCCAGCAGCCAAGGGAGGGGAAGAGATCAGCCCCAGCATTTT. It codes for CASSQGRGRDQPQHF.

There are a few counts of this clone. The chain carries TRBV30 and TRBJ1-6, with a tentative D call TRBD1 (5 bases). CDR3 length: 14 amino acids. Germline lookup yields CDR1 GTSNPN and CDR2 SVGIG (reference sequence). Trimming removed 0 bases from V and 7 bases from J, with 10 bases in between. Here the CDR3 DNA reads TGTGCCTGGAGTGTACGGGGGGACAATTCACCCCTCCACTTT. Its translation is CAWSVRGDNSPLHF.

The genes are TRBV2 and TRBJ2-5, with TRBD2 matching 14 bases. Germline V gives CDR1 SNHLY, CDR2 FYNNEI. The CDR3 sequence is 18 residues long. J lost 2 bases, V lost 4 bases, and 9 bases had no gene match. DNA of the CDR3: TGTGCCAGCAGTGTGGACGGAAGGACTAGCGGGGGGCAAGAGACCCAGTACTTC. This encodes CASSVDGRTSGGQETQYF.

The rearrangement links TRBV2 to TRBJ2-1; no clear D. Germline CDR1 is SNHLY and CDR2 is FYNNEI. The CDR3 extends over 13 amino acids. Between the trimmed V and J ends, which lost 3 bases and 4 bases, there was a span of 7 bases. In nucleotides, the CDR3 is TGTGCCAGCAGTGATCTAGGATACAATGAGCAGTTCTTC. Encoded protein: CASSDLGYNEQFF.

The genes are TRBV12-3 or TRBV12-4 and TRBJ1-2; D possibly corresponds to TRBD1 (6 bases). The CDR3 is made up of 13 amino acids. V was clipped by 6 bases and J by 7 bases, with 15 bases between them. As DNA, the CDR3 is TGTGCCAGCAGCCCTGGGGGGGGCTTTGGCTACACCTTC. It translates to CASSPGGGFGYTF.

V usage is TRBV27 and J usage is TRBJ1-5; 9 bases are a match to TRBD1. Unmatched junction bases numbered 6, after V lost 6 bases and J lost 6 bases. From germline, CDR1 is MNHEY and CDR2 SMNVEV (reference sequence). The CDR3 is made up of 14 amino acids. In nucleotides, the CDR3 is TGTGCCAGCAGACTTACAGGGGGCTTTCAGCCCCAGCATTTT. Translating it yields CASRLTGGFQPQHF.

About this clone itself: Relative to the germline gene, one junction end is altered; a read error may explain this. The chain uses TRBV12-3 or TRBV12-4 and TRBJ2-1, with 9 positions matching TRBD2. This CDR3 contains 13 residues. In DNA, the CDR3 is TGTGCCAGCAGTGTAGCGGGAGTCAATGAGCAGTTCTTC. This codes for CASSVAGVNEQFF.

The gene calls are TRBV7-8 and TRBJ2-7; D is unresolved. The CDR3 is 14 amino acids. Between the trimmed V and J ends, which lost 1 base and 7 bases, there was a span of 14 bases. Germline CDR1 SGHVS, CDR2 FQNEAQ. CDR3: CASSLVSQGVEQYF. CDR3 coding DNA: TGTGCCAGCAGCTTAGTCTCACAAGGAGTGGAGCAGTACTTC.

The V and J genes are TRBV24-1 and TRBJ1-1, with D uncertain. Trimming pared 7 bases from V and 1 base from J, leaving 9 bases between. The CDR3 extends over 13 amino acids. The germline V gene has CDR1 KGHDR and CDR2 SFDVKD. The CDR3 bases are TGTGCCACCAGGGAACTACCGAACACTGAAGCTTTCTTT. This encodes CATRELPNTEAFF.

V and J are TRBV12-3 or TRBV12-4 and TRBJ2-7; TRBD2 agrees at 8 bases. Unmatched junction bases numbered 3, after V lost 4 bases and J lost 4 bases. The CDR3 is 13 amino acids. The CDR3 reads CASSYGGVYEQYF. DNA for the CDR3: TGTGCCAGCAGTTACGGGGGGGTTTACGAGCAGTACTTC.

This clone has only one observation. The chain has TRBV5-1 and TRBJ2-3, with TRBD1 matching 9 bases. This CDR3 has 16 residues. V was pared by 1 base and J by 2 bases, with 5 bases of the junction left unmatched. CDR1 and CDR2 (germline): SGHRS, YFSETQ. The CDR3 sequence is CASSLWGTGYTDTQYF. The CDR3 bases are TGCGCCAGCAGCTTGTGGGGGACAGGGTACACAGATACGCAGTATTTT.

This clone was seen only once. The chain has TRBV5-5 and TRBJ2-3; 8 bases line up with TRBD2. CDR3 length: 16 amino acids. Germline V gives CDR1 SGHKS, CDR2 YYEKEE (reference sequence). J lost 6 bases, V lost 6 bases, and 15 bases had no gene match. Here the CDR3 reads CASNNEIAGRGDTQYF. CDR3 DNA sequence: TGTGCCAGCAACAATGAGATAGCGGGGCGGGGGGATACGCAGTATTTT.

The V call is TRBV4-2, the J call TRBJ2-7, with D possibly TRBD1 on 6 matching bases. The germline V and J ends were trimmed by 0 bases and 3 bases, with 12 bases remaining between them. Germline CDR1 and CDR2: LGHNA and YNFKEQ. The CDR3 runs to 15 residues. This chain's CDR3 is CASSQDRGNYYEQYF. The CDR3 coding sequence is TGTGCCAGCAGCCAAGACAGGGGAAACTACTACGAGCAGTACTTC.

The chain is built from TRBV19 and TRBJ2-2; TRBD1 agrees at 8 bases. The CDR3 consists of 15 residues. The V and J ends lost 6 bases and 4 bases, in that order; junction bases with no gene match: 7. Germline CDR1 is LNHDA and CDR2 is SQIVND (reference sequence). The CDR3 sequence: CASSPQGVGTGELFF. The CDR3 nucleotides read TGTGCCAGTAGCCCACAGGGGGTGGGCACCGGGGAGCTGTTTTTT.

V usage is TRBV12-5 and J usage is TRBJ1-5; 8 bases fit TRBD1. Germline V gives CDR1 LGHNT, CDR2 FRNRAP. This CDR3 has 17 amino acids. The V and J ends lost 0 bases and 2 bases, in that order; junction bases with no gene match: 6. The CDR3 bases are TGTGCTAGTGGTTTGGTCTCAGGGGGCGCGGGCAATCAGCCCCAGCATTTT. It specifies CASGLVSGGAGNQPQHF.

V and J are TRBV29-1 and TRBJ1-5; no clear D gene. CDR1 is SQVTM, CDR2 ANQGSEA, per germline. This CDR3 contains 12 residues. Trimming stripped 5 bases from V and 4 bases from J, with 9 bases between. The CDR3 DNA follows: TGCAGCGTTAGAGAGAGAAATCAGCCCCAGCATTTT. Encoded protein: CSVRERNQPQHF. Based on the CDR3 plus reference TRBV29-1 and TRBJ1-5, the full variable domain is SAVISQKPSRDICQRGTSLTIQCQVDSQVTMMFWYRQQPGQSLTLIATANQGSEATYESGFVIDKFPISRPNLTFSTLTVSNMSPEDSSIYLCSVRERNQPQHFGDGTRLSIL.